Reported below is one T cell receptor (beta chain). Its antigen is undetermined. The study ran its PCR with 60 Vbeta and 13 Jbeta primers. Only in-frame clones appear in the TCRdb table, and some are missing; sequencing was by immunoSEQ multiplex PCR. The sample gives 160,000 or so clones, roughly 83% of which show up once; roughly 1.5% is in the top ten. The data derive from a study of cytomegalovirus exposure and HLA in healthy donors. Findings of the study overall: Published work reported that the classifier diagnosed cytomegalovirus status with high specificity and sensitivity. When the data were analyzed later, several of the most significant clusters appeared to be linked to common viral pathogens.

Healthy bone marrow donors made up the donor group. There are 16 residues in the CDR3. Unmatched junction bases numbered 16, after V lost 5 bases and J lost 6 bases. Germline V gene sequence: CDR1 SGHNT, CDR2 YYREEE (reference sequence). The rearrangement joins TRBV5-4 to TRBJ1-1; TRBD1 matches 7 bases. The clonotype originates from a woman under 30 in good health and CMV-seronegative. The sequenced material came from PBMCs. DNA for the CDR3: TGTGCCAGCAGAAAAGGGGGCTCTAATATATGGTCTGAAGCTTTCTTT. The encoded protein is CASRKGGSNIWSEAFF.